This passage covers 28 T cell receptor beta chains from one sample sequenced in a study of control samples from healthy donors and cancer patients. Profiling relied on immunoSEQ multiplex PCR, and the TCRdb table lists in-frame clones only, not all of them. The table includes 70,000 to 100,000 clones, about 87% detected once. Sequenced sample: PBMCs. Every receptor here comes from a woman in her sixties or seventies with head and neck cancer.

The chain has TRBV20-1 and TRBJ1-4; D gene unclear. V was trimmed by 1 base and J by 15 bases, leaving 9 bases between them. The CDR3 is 10 residues long. Germline CDR1 DFQATT, CDR2 SNEGSKA (reference sequence). CDR3 DNA sequence: TGCAGTGCTAGAGTTGGAGGATTGTTTTTT. This translates into CSARVGGLFF.

The genes are TRBV7-3 and TRBJ2-1; D gene uncertain. Trimming took 3 bases from V and 0 from J, leaving 12 bases between them. In germline, CDR1 is SGHTA, CDR2 FQGTGA. CDR3 length: 16 residues. In DNA, the CDR3 is TGTGCCAGCAGCTTTCGCGGCCTGGTCTCCTACAATGAGCAGTTCTTC. Translating it yields CASSFRGLVSYNEQFF.

This clone was seen just once. V usage is TRBV7-9 and J usage is TRBJ1-1, with TRBD1 matching 7 bases. With 5 bases clipped from V and 0 bases from J, the junction kept 6 bases outside the gene matches. This CDR3 spans 15 amino acids. CDR1 is SEHNR and CDR2 is FQNEAQ in the germline V gene (reference sequence). In nucleotides, the CDR3 is TGTGCCAGCAGCCCGCGGGACAGTTTGAACACTGAAGCTTTCTTT. This gives the protein CASSPRDSLNTEAFF.

This clone came up a few times. This chain joins TRBV28 and TRBJ2-6; perhaps TRBD1 as D (5 bases). Germline V gene data show CDR1 as MDHEN and CDR2 as SYDVKM. This CDR3 has 15 residues. Trimming stripped 6 bases from V and 0 bases from J, with 9 bases between. In DNA, the CDR3 is TGTGCCAGCAGGGGGCTTCACTCTGGGGCCAACGTCCTGACTTTC. Translation gives CASRGLHSGANVLTF.

The chain couples TRBV11-3 to TRBJ2-3; D unresolved. V was shortened by 2 bases and J by 1 base, with 7 bases between the two germline ends. In germline, CDR1 is SGHNT, CDR2 YENEEA. CDR3 length: 14 residues. Here the CDR3 reads CASSLSRGTDTQYF. The CDR3 bases are TGTGCCAGCAGCTTATCTAGGGGCACAGATACGCAGTATTTT.

The rearrangement uses TRBV27 and TRBJ2-5, with 10 bases fitting TRBD1. With V trimmed by 5 bases and J by 5 bases, 14 bases remained unmatched. CDR1 is MNHEY, CDR2 SMNVEV, per germline (reference sequence). CDR3 length: 17 amino acids. CDR3 coding DNA: TGTGCCAGCAGTCAAGACCCTCCGACAGGGGGCTCTGAGACCCAGTACTTC. It is translated as CASSQDPPTGGSETQYF.

The chain couples TRBV10-3 to TRBJ2-7, with unresolved D. The CDR3 has 14 amino acids. Per germline, CDR1 ENHRY and CDR2 SYGVKD. V lost 2 bases, J lost 1 base, and 9 bases lay in between. This CDR3 is CAISEGSGSYEQYF. CDR3 in DNA: TGTGCCATCAGTGAGGGCAGTGGTTCCTACGAGCAGTACTTC.

This chain joins TRBV4-1 and TRBJ2-1, with D possibly TRBD2 on 6 matching bases. CDR1 and CDR2 (germline): MGHRA, YSYEKL. There are 16 residues in the CDR3. V was clipped by 1 base and J by 7 bases, with 17 bases between them. Written as DNA, the CDR3 is TGCGCCAGCAGCCAAGTCATAGCGGTGGTCGGGAATGAGCAGTTCTTC. This translates into CASSQVIAVVGNEQFF.

In this sample, this clone turned up once. V gene TRBV28 combines with J gene TRBJ2-7, with D uncertain. CDR3 length equals 12 residues. Germline V gives CDR1 MDHEN, CDR2 SYDVKM. Trimming removed 7 bases at V and 0 bases at J, with 7 bases between. The CDR3 region is CASTASSYEQYF. In DNA form, the CDR3 reads TGTGCCAGCACCGCGAGCTCCTACGAGCAGTACTTC.

The chain has TRBV7-3 and TRBJ1-2; D gene uncertain. CDR3 length: 16 residues. Germline values: CDR1 SGHTA, CDR2 FQGTGA. The V end was cut by 0 bases, the J end by 5 bases, with 16 bases between. In DNA form, the CDR3 reads TGTGCCAGCAGCTTAACTGGGCCGCGGGAGTTTTATGGCTACACCTTC. Translated, it gives CASSLTGPREFYGYTF.

The V and J genes are TRBV10-3 and TRBJ2-3; 10 positions match TRBD2. The V segment lost 2 bases and the J segment 2 bases; nucleotides outside the gene matches: 7. The CDR3 runs to 17 residues. Germline V gives CDR1 ENHRY, CDR2 SYGVKD. CDR3 amino acids: CAISETLTSGYTDTQYF. The CDR3 nucleotides are TGTGCCATCAGTGAGACCCTGACTAGCGGGTACACAGATACGCAGTATTTT.

The chain uses TRBV27 and TRBJ2-1, with D hard to call. CDR1 is MNHEY and CDR2 is SMNVEV in the germline V gene (reference sequence). CDR3 length equals 13 residues. V was shortened by 5 bases and J by 7 bases, with 12 bases between the two germline ends. The CDR3 DNA reads as TGTGCCAGCAGTCTGACCTTTGGGAATGAGCAGTTCTTC. This codes for CASSLTFGNEQFF.

This chain uses TRBV6-6 with TRBJ1-3; D remains unclear. V dropped 1 base and J dropped 0 bases, with 7 bases sitting between them. Germline V gene sequence: CDR1 MNHNY, CDR2 SVGAGI (reference sequence). The CDR3 is 15 residues long. CDR3 region: CASSYFGNSGNTIYF. CDR3 sequence (DNA): TGTGCCAGCAGTTACTTTGGGAACTCTGGAAACACCATATATTTT.

The V and J genes are TRBV28 and TRBJ2-3, with D hard to call. There are 11 residues in the CDR3. Trimming pared 9 bases from V and 6 bases from J, leaving 10 bases between. Germline-derived CDR1 and CDR2 are MDHEN and SYDVKM. The CDR3 DNA reads as TGTGCCAGTACTGAACAGGATACGCAGTATTTT. This codes for CASTEQDTQYF.

This chain connects TRBV7-6 to TRBJ2-3; perhaps TRBD1 as D (5 bases). V gave up 5 bases and J gave up 5 bases, with 11 bases separating them. Germline V gene data show CDR1 as SGHVS and CDR2 as FNYEAQ. The CDR3 consists of 13 residues. CDR3 nucleotide sequence: TGTGCCAGCAGCCTGAGCCAGGGAGATACGCAGTATTTT. This gives the protein CASSLSQGDTQYF.

V is TRBV27 and J is TRBJ1-1; D possibly corresponds to TRBD1 (5 bases). This CDR3 has 13 residues. Germline CDR1 is MNHEY and CDR2 is SMNVEV (reference sequence). Trimming left V 4 bases short and J 6 bases short, with 12 bases between. This CDR3 reads CASSSPRVPEAFF. The CDR3 DNA follows: TGTGCCAGCAGTTCCCCCAGGGTCCCTGAAGCTTTCTTT.

This chain's CDR3 is CASSRTGGVRQFF. The DNA of the CDR3 is TGTGCCAGCAGTAGGACAGGGGGGGTTCGGCAGTTCTTC. The chain uses TRBV6-5 and TRBJ2-1; TRBD1 aligns across 10 bases. There are 13 residues in the CDR3. V trimming: 5 bases; J trimming: 12 bases; junction bases outside the gene matches: 7. In germline, CDR1 is MNHEY, CDR2 SVGAGI.

The V and J genes are TRBV30 and TRBJ2-3, with D unclear. The length of the CDR3 is 11 residues. Germline assignment: CDR1 GTSNPN and CDR2 SVGIG (reference sequence). Trimming took off 2 bases at V and 3 bases at J, with 3 bases between the two ends. As DNA, the CDR3 is TGTGCCTGGAGTCCAACAGATACGCAGTATTTT. This encodes CAWSPTDTQYF.

The V call is TRBV14, the J call TRBJ2-1, with 10 positions matching TRBD2. The CDR3 is made up of 13 amino acids. Germline V gene lookup returns CDR1 SGHDN and CDR2 FVKESK. V gave up 3 bases and J gave up 7 bases; unmatched junction bases: 0. CDR3 in amino acids: CASSQGLANEQFF. The CDR3 DNA is TGTGCCAGCAGCCAGGGACTAGCGAATGAGCAGTTCTTC.

As concerns this clone: In this CDR3 the conserved last residue, phenylalanine or tryptophan, is missing, so a read error is likely. The limits of the CDR3 on the DNA are not certain, so only TCRdb's listed CDR3 is given. The J gene is TRBJ1-1, the V gene TRBV28; the table names TRBD1, a call not compared with the DNA. Germline loops: CDR1 MDHEN, CDR2 SYDVKM. The CDR3 numbers 11 amino acids, ends counted. CDR3 sequence reads: CASSSLIIQVL.

The V call is TRBV18, the J call TRBJ1-2; a possible D gene is TRBD1 (6 bases). Trimming shortened V by 1 base and J by 6 bases, and 9 bases separated the two germline ends. Germline CDR1 is KGHSH and CDR2 is LQKENI. The CDR3 is 13 amino acids. The CDR3 spells CASSPRRGDGYTF. CDR3 nucleotide sequence: TGTGCCAGCTCACCACGCAGGGGAGATGGCTACACCTTC.

The V and J genes are TRBV6-4 and TRBJ2-3; 8 nucleotides match TRBD2. The CDR3 runs to 15 residues. V gave up 3 bases and J gave up 3 bases; unmatched junction bases: 5. Germline V gives CDR1 MRHNA, CDR2 SNTAGT. This CDR3 reads CASSEGLGRTDTQYF. DNA for the CDR3: TGTGCCAGCAGTGAGGGACTAGGGAGGACAGATACGCAGTATTTT.

The chain couples TRBV6-2 or TRBV6-3 to TRBJ1-1, with D perhaps matching TRBD1 (5 bases). Germline V gives CDR1 MNHEY, CDR2 SVGEGT. This CDR3 is built from 16 residues. V shed 0 bases and J shed 9 bases, with 20 bases lying between them. CDR3 residues: CASSYSNRQSMEQAFF. The CDR3 bases are TGTGCCAGCAGTTACTCGAATCGACAGTCTATGGAACAAGCTTTCTTT.

This clone was seen more than once but under ten times. The J gene is TRBJ2-1, the V gene TRBV13; tentative D call: TRBD1 (5 bases). V lost 2 bases and J lost 3, with 11 bases in between. Germline-derived CDR1 and CDR2 are PRHDT and FYEKMQ (reference sequence). The length of the CDR3 is 15 residues. The CDR3: CASSLQTVIYNEQFF. In nucleotides, the CDR3 is TGTGCCAGCAGCTTACAGACAGTTATCTACAATGAGCAGTTCTTC.

This sequence joins TRBV7-8 and TRBJ1-1; 7 bases match TRBD1. J was trimmed by 11 bases and V by 4 bases; bases with no gene match: 7. The CDR3 runs 12 residues. CDR1 is SGHVS, CDR2 FQNEAQ, per germline. This chain's CDR3 is CASSSPGQQAFF. CDR3 coding DNA: TGTGCCAGCAGCTCACCGGGACAGCAGGCTTTCTTT.

The chain joins TRBV7-2 to TRBJ2-7, with 8 bases aligning to TRBD1. Germline lookup yields CDR1 SGHTA and CDR2 FQGNSA. J lost 4 bases, V lost 6 bases, and 8 bases had no gene match. This CDR3 is built from 14 residues. CDR3 in DNA: TGTGCCAGCAGGGGGGACAGGATGGGGTACGAGCAGTACTTC. It translates to CASRGDRMGYEQYF.

The chain combines TRBV29-1 with TRBJ2-1, with 7 bases matching TRBD1. Trimming cost V 7 bases and J 6 bases; bases outside gene matches: 6. The CDR3 runs to 12 residues. The V gene's germline CDR1 is SQVTM and CDR2 ANQGSEA. The CDR3, as DNA: TGCAGCGGCCGGGACAGCTTCAATGAGCAGTTCTTC. This gives the protein CSGRDSFNEQFF.

The chain joins TRBV28 to TRBJ2-3, with D tentatively TRBD2 (6 bases). The V end lost 6 bases, the J end lost 8 bases, and 18 bases lay between the germline ends. The CDR3 extends over 14 amino acids. Germline V gene data show CDR1 as MDHEN and CDR2 as SYDVKM. CDR3 loop: CASSGGLALGTQYF. In DNA form, the CDR3 reads TGTGCCAGCAGCGGGGGACTGGCATTGGGTACGCAGTATTTT.